These 15 T cell receptor beta chains were all obtained from the same sample, sequenced in a study of cytomegalovirus exposure and HLA in healthy donors. PCR amplification relied on 60 Vbeta primers (plus 13 Jbeta primers). Libraries were prepared by immunoSEQ multiplex PCR; TCRdb keeps only in-frame clonotypes and omits some of them. The table includes about 190,000 clones, under 85% detected once. Sequencing was performed on PBMCs. These receptor sequences come from a woman aged 18-35 years in good health and CMV-seronegative.

The chain links TRBV7-6 to TRBJ2-5, with 14 bases identical to TRBD2. The CDR3 length is 18 residues. The V gene's germline CDR1 is SGHVS and CDR2 FNYEAQ. V lost 5 bases, J lost 5 bases, and 13 bases stayed unmatched. CDR3 amino acids: CASSRTEIRLAGGETQYF. CDR3 sequence (DNA): TGTGCCAGCAGCCGTACTGAGATCAGACTAGCGGGGGGGGAGACCCAGTACTTC.

V and J are TRBV6-6 and TRBJ1-4; tentative D call: TRBD1 (5 bases). This CDR3 spans 14 amino acids. The V end lost 4 bases, the J end lost 0 bases, and 6 bases lay between the germline ends. The germline CDR1 and CDR2 sequences are MNHNY and SVGAGI (reference sequence). The CDR3 DNA reads TGTGCCAGCAGTTCGGGGGCAACTAATGAAAAACTGTTTTTT. Protein product: CASSSGATNEKLFF.

The chain uses TRBV7-9 and TRBJ2-2; no definite D call. The CDR3 sequence is 14 residues long. V lost 3 bases and J lost 0, with 5 bases in between. In germline, CDR1 is SEHNR, CDR2 FQNEAQ (reference sequence). The CDR3 sequence is CASSFSANTGELFF. Here the CDR3 DNA reads TGTGCCAGCAGCTTTTCCGCGAACACCGGGGAGCTGTTTTTT.

The chain recombines TRBV5-1 with TRBJ2-5; D remains unclear. This CDR3 contains 11 residues. The V gene's germline CDR1 is SGHRS and CDR2 YFSETQ. V lost 5 bases and J 3 bases, leaving 5 bases between the germline ends. The CDR3 loop reads CASSYEETQYF. CDR3 nucleotide sequence: TGCGCCAGCAGTTATGAAGAGACCCAGTACTTC.

The genes are TRBV10-1 and TRBJ1-3; D gene unclear. The CDR3 sequence is 13 residues long. Germline-derived CDR1 and CDR2 are WNHNN and SYGVQD (reference sequence). Between the trimmed V and J ends, which lost 0 bases and 3 bases, there was a span of 3 bases. This chain's CDR3 is CASSESVGNTIYF. As DNA, the CDR3 is TGCGCCAGCAGTGAGTCCGTTGGAAACACCATATATTTT.

The chain has TRBV23-1 and TRBJ1-6; possible D gene TRBD1, 6 bases. TRBV23-1 qualifies as an ORF whose function is uncertain. V was shortened by 6 bases and J by 8 bases, with 11 bases between the two germline ends. The CDR3 loop spans 13 amino acids. This chain's CDR3 is CASRGGADSPLHF. CDR3 sequence (DNA): TGCGCCAGCAGGGGGGGGGCTGATTCACCCCTCCACTTT.

The genes are TRBV10-3 and TRBJ1-6; D is unresolved. This CDR3 contains 15 residues. The germline V gene has CDR1 ENHRY and CDR2 SYGVKD. Trimming stripped 2 bases from V and 5 bases from J, with 10 bases between. In nucleotides, the CDR3 is TGTGCCATCAGTGAGGTGGAGTCCGATAATTCACCCCTCCACTTT. Translated, it gives CAISEVESDNSPLHF.

This clone was seen once. The chain has TRBV25-1 and TRBJ2-5; the D gene is possibly TRBD2 (6 bases). V lost 8 bases, J lost 4 bases, and 17 bases lay in between. The germline V gene has CDR1 MGHDK and CDR2 SYGVNS. This CDR3 contains 14 residues. CDR3 bases: TGTGCCAGCCGACACGGCGGGGCTGGAGAGACCCAGTACTTC. Its protein is CASRHGGAGETQYF.

V usage is TRBV28 and J usage is TRBJ1-6; 9 nucleotides match TRBD1. CDR3 length: 15 residues. Per germline, CDR1 MDHEN and CDR2 SYDVKM. Losses at the gene ends were 6 bases for V and 0 bases for J; bases not matched to a gene: 0. CDR3 sequence (DNA): TGTGCCAGCAGGGGACAGGGCTCCTATAATTCACCCCTCCACTTT. This translates into CASRGQGSYNSPLHF.

The CDR3 DNA reads TGTGCCAGCTCGGCAGGGGGCCAGGGATCCCCTTCACCCCTCCACTTT. This codes for CASSAGGQGSPSPLHF. This chain joins TRBV18 and TRBJ1-6; 8 nucleotides line up with TRBD1. In germline, CDR1 is KGHSH, CDR2 LQKENI. The CDR3 covers 16 residues. Germline trimming cut 6 bases from V and 9 bases from J; bases unmatched to any gene: 13.

There are a few counts of this clone. The chain has TRBV11-1 and TRBJ2-7; 8 nucleotides agree with TRBD1. CDR1 SGHAT and CDR2 FQDESV come from the germline V gene (reference sequence). The trim removed 5 bases at V and 5 bases at J, leaving 5 bases unmatched. The CDR3 is made up of 13 amino acids. The CDR3 loop is CASSRQGLDEQYF. The CDR3 coding sequence is TGTGCCAGCAGCCGACAGGGGCTAGACGAGCAGTACTTC.

This chain links TRBV19 with TRBJ1-2, with D maybe TRBD1 (5 bases). V lost 6 bases, J lost 7 bases, and 12 bases lay in between. In germline, CDR1 is LNHDA, CDR2 SQIVND (reference sequence). This CDR3 contains 12 residues. CDR3 sequence reads: CASRDTGGGYTF. In DNA, the CDR3 is TGTGCCAGTAGAGATACAGGCGGTGGCTACACCTTC.

The CDR3 bases are TGTGCCAGCAGCCAAGATCCGTACAATGAGCAGTTCTTC. As protein: CASSQDPYNEQFF. The chain joins TRBV14 to TRBJ2-1, with no clear D. V lost 0 bases and J 4 bases, leaving 4 bases between the germline ends. The CDR3 is 13 residues long. The germline gives CDR1 SGHDN, CDR2 FVKESK.

The chain employs TRBV2 and TRBJ2-3; the match to TRBD1 covers 8 bases. The germline V gene has CDR1 SNHLY and CDR2 FYNNEI. V shed 3 bases, J shed 4 bases, and the junction held 15 bases outside the gene matches. This CDR3 spans 18 amino acids. CDR3 amino acids: CASSDHAISGGAADTQYF. CDR3 DNA: TGTGCCAGCAGTGATCACGCCATTTCAGGGGGCGCCGCAGATACGCAGTATTTT.

This rearrangement joins TRBV30 to TRBJ1-6, with D unresolved. The CDR3 length is 16 residues. Trimming stripped 0 bases from V and 9 bases from J, with 18 bases between. From germline, CDR1 is GTSNPN and CDR2 SVGIG (reference sequence). CDR3 sequence (DNA): TGTGCCTGGAGTGTACTGGGCGGTGAGGAGGGTTCACCCCTCCACTTT. Translated, it gives CAWSVLGGEEGSPLHF.